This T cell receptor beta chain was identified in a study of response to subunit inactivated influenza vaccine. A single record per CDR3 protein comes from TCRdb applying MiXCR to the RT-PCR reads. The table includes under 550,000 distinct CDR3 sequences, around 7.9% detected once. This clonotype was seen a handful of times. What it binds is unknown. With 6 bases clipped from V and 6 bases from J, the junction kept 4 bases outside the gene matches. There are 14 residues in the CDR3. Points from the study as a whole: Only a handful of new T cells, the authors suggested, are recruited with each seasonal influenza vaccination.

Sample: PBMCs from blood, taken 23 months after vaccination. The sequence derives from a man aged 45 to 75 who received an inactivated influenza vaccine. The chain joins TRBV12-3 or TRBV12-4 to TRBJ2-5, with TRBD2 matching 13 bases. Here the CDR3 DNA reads TGTGCCAGCAGAAGGACTAGCGGGAGTCAGACCCAGTACTTC. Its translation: CASRRTSGSQTQYF.